The source of this T cell receptor (beta chain) is a study of blood T cell repertoires in COVID-19. Across the whole study: Italy, Spain and the United States were the sources of the convalescent and acute COVID-19 samples.

The method was immunoSEQ multiplex PCR; TCRdb's version includes in-frame clones alone and lacks a portion of them. The sample has more than 60,000 clones; about four fifths are singletons. The germline gives CDR1 SGDLS, CDR2 YYNGEE. V lost 3 bases to trimming and J lost 4 bases; unmatched junction nucleotides: 6. The CDR3 spans 14 residues. This TCR derives from a woman older than 75 with acute or convalescent COVID-19. V usage is TRBV9 and J usage is TRBJ2-5; 7 bases are shared with TRBD1. Sequenced: peripheral blood. The CDR3 sequence is CASSGGTAGETQYF. In DNA, the CDR3 is TGTGCCAGCAGCGGAGGGACAGCCGGAGAGACCCAGTACTTC.